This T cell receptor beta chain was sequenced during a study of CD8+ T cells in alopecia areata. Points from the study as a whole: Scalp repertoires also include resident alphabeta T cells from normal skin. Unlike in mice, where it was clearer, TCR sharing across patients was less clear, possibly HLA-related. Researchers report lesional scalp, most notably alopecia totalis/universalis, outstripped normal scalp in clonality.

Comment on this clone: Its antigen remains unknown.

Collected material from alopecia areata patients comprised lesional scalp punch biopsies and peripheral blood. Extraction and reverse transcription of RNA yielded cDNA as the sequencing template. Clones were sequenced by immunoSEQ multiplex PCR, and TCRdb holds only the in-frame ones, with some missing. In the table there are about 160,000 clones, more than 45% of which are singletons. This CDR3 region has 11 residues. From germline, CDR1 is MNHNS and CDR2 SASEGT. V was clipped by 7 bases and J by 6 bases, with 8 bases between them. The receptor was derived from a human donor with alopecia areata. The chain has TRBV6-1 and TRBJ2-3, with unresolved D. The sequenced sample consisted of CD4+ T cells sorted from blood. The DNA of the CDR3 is TGTGCCAGCACCGACGGGGATACGCAGTATTTT. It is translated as CASTDGDTQYF.